These 15 T cell receptor beta chains were all obtained from the same sample, sequenced in a study of T cells in Graves' hyperthyroidism and ophthalmopathy. The source material, RNA transcripts, was used to amplify TCR beta CDR3 regions. In the first-round RT-PCR of the TCR CDR3, the HTBI primer set was used. TCRdb reanalysed the multiplex PCR reads using MiXCR and keeps one entry per CDR3 protein. Of about 700,000 distinct CDR3 sequences in the sample, about 15% are singletons; the top ten hold around 9.6%. The sample was blood. Receptors were obtained from a woman under 30 with Graves' hyperthyroidism.

V is TRBV7-9 and J is TRBJ2-3; no reliable D call. This CDR3 comprises 12 residues. In germline, CDR1 is SEHNR, CDR2 FQNEAQ (reference sequence). V gave up 3 bases and J gave up 6 bases, with 7 bases separating them. DNA of the CDR3: TGTGCCAGCAGCTTTTACCAGGATACGCAGTATTTT. Protein sequence: CASSFYQDTQYF.

This clonotype was counted at least ten times. The chain joins TRBV27 to TRBJ2-1; 9 bases are a match to TRBD1. The germline V gene has CDR1 MNHEY and CDR2 SMNVEV (reference sequence). The CDR3 consists of 16 residues. The V and J ends lost 5 bases and 7 bases, in that order; junction bases with no gene match: 12. The CDR3 here is CASSGLGQGIENEQFF. CDR3 DNA: TGTGCCAGCAGTGGACTAGGACAGGGGATTGAAAATGAGCAGTTCTTC.

The chain is built from TRBV7-8 and TRBJ2-1, with a tentative D call TRBD2 (5 bases). CDR1 SGHVS and CDR2 FQNEAQ come from the germline V gene. The CDR3 runs to 14 residues. Trimming removed 2 bases at V and 7 bases at J, with 12 bases between. CDR3 region: CASSLRWELNEQFF. The CDR3 DNA reads TGTGCCAGCAGCTTAAGGTGGGAGCTAAATGAGCAGTTCTTC.

This clonotype showed up just a few times. The J gene is TRBJ2-5, the V gene TRBV2, with a weak D call TRBD1 (5 bases). The V gene's germline CDR1 is SNHLY and CDR2 FYNNEI. V was pared by 2 bases and J by 4 bases, with 11 bases between. This CDR3 region has 14 residues. The CDR3 bases are TGTGCCAGCAGTGAAAGAGACAGCCGAGAGACCCAGTACTTC. The encoded protein is CASSERDSRETQYF. The full variable domain, its missing parts supplied by reference TRBV2 and TRBJ2-5, is EPEVTQTPSHQVTQMGQEVILRCVPISNHLYFYWYRQILGQKVEFLVSFYNNEISEKSEIFDDQFSVERPDGSNFTLKIRSTKLEDSAMYFCASSERDSRETQYFGPGTRLLVL.

This clonotype has a count of ten or more. V gene TRBV7-6 combines with J gene TRBJ2-7; D ambiguous. The CDR3 is 16 residues long. Per the germline V gene, CDR1 is SGHVS and CDR2 is FNYEAQ. V lost 5 bases, J lost 2 bases, and 19 bases lay in between. The CDR3: CASSPSVQAVAYEQYF. The CDR3 nucleotides are TGTGCCAGCAGCCCCTCCGTGCAGGCGGTGGCCTACGAGCAGTACTTC.

This clonotype was picked up many times. J is TRBJ1-3 and V is TRBV30; D not resolved. Between the trimmed V and J ends, which lost 0 bases and 2 bases, there was a span of 14 bases. Germline V gene sequence: CDR1 GTSNPN, CDR2 SVGIG (reference sequence). CDR3 length: 16 residues. DNA for the CDR3: TGTGCCTGGAGTGTATGGTCCTGGGGAGCTGGAAACACCATATATTTT. Protein product: CAWSVWSWGAGNTIYF.

This clonotype was detected ten times or more. This chain joins TRBV11-3 and TRBJ2-7; 7 bases line up with TRBD2. V was pared by 5 bases and J by 3 bases, with 7 bases of the junction left unmatched. CDR1 SGHNT and CDR2 YENEEA come from the germline V gene. This CDR3 contains 14 residues. The CDR3 DNA sequence: TGTGCCAGCAGCCCATCGGGGGACTACTACGAGCAGTACTTC. Residues: CASSPSGDYYEQYF.

This clonotype was picked up a small number of times. The CDR3 coding sequence is TGTGCCAGCAGCGAAGAAGGCTTTGCCTACGAGCAGTACTTC. This translates into CASSEEGFAYEQYF. The rearrangement uses TRBV11-3 and TRBJ2-7; D ambiguous. Germline loops: CDR1 SGHNT, CDR2 YENEEA. CDR3 length: 14 residues. Trimming removed 5 bases from V and 2 bases from J, with 13 bases in between.

This clonotype was counted at least ten times. The chain has TRBV7-2 and TRBJ2-5; the D call may be TRBD1 or TRBD2 (5 bases each). The ends were cut back, 6 bases at V and 4 bases at J, with 12 bases in the middle. CDR3 length equals 13 residues. Germline V gives CDR1 SGHTA, CDR2 FQGNSA. This CDR3 is CASRLGVAETQYF. The CDR3 coding sequence is TGTGCCAGCAGACTAGGGGTGGCAGAGACCCAGTACTTC.

This clonotype was seen more than once but under ten times. The V and J genes are TRBV27 and TRBJ2-7; 8 bases align to TRBD2. The CDR3 has 14 amino acids. Germline-derived CDR1 and CDR2 are MNHEY and SMNVEV (reference sequence). The trim removed 6 bases at V and 4 bases at J, leaving 8 bases unmatched. Written as DNA, the CDR3 is TGTGCCAGCAGATCCAGCGGGAGTATATACGAGCAGTACTTC. Translating gives CASRSSGSIYEQYF.

The rearrangement uses TRBV10-3 and TRBJ2-7, with D tentatively TRBD1 (5 bases). V lost 8 bases and J 6 bases, leaving 17 bases between the germline ends. CDR3 length equals 13 residues. Germline CDR1 reads ENHRY; CDR2 reads SYGVKD. CDR3 in DNA: TGTGCCATCTGGGCAGGGTCCCCCGCCGAGCAGTACTTC. Residues: CAIWAGSPAEQYF.

This clonotype was detected only a few times. The chain employs TRBV29-1 and TRBJ2-7, with 9 bases identical to TRBD1. V lost 3 bases and J lost 3; bases outside the gene matches: 6. Germline V gene lookup returns CDR1 SQVTM and CDR2 ANQGSEA. The CDR3 is 14 amino acids. The CDR3 loop is CSVEGQGSGYEQYF. The CDR3 region has the DNA TGCAGCGTTGAGGGACAGGGTTCCGGCTACGAGCAGTACTTC.

The V gene is TRBV19, the J gene TRBJ2-1; 8 positions agree with TRBD2. J gave up 8 bases and V 4 bases, and 10 bases lay outside the gene matches. The CDR3 has 15 residues. The germline CDR1 and CDR2 sequences are LNHDA and SQIVND (reference sequence). The DNA for the CDR3 is TGTGCCAGTAGTACCCCGGGACTAGTCATCTATGAGCAGTTCTTC. This codes for CASSTPGLVIYEQFF.

Remarks on this clonotype: This clone may be a read error of a much larger clone one base away. The chain carries TRBV6-1 and TRBJ1-1, with D uncertain. Germline CDR1 and CDR2: MNHNS and SASEGT. The CDR3 has 14 amino acids. CDR3 DNA sequence: TGTGCCAGCAATGAACCAGGCCGGAACACTGAAGCTTTCTTT. This encodes CASNEPGRNTEAFF.

V and J are TRBV7-9 and TRBJ1-2; the match to TRBD1 covers 10 bases. Germline-derived CDR1 and CDR2 are SEHNR and FQNEAQ (reference sequence). V was pared by 7 bases and J by 4 bases, with 9 bases of the junction left unmatched. The CDR3 totals 15 residues. The DNA of the CDR3 is TGTGCCAGCACCGGCGGACAGGGGGTCGCCTATGGCTACACCTTC. It encodes CASTGGQGVAYGYTF.